This is a list of T cell receptor beta chains from one sample in a study of shared clonotypes between healthy human individuals. Some clones are missing from TCRdb's copy, which holds only in-frame ones; the method was immunoSEQ multiplex PCR. The sample consists of approximately 1.5 million clones, approximately 98% of them appearing once. What was sequenced was naive CD4+ T cells sorted from blood. The source of these receptors is a man aged 30 to 39 in good health. CDR3s leave out the opening cysteine and the closing phenylalanine or tryptophan. The D gene is left open where the match is weak.

CDR3aa: ASSSGLAGGRRTGELF
len: 16
v_gene: TRBV5-1
d_gene: TRBD2
j_gene: TRBJ2-2

CDR3aa: ASSTIGTGSYEQY
len: 13
v_gene: TRBV28
d_gene: TRBD1
j_gene: TRBJ2-7

CDR3aa: ASSIRGLAGDTGELF
len: 15
v_gene: TRBV5-1
d_gene: TRBD2
j_gene: TRBJ2-2

CDR3aa: ASSPPGGAGTEAF
len: 13
v_gene: TRBV18
d_gene: .
j_gene: TRBJ1-1

CDR3aa: ASSLRSGGLTSTGELF
len: 16
v_gene: TRBV11-3
d_gene: .
j_gene: TRBJ2-2

CDR3aa: ASSLNVVSTQETQY
len: 14
v_gene: TRBV5-1
d_gene: .
j_gene: TRBJ2-5

CDR3aa: ASSFFGPGNLNYGYT
len: 15
v_gene: TRBV28
d_gene: .
j_gene: TRBJ1-2

CDR3aa: ASSKTGGYEQY
len: 11
v_gene: TRBV6-5
d_gene: TRBD1
j_gene: TRBJ2-7

CDR3aa: ASSRTGTGRTGELF
len: 14
v_gene: TRBV18
d_gene: TRBD1
j_gene: TRBJ2-2

CDR3aa: ASSWVGTGALYGYT
len: 14
v_gene: TRBV7-2
d_gene: TRBD1
j_gene: TRBJ1-2

CDR3aa: ASGSRPNLYEQY
len: 12
v_gene: TRBV6-1
d_gene: .
j_gene: TRBJ2-7

CDR3aa: AWSGSGAPGQPQH
len: 13
v_gene: TRBV30
d_gene: .
j_gene: TRBJ1-5

CDR3aa: ASSRGTSGALRDTGELF
len: 17
v_gene: TRBV7-6
d_gene: TRBD2
j_gene: TRBJ2-2

CDR3aa: ATSRARVGGRTYEQY
len: 15
v_gene: TRBV15
d_gene: .
j_gene: TRBJ2-7

CDR3aa: ASSLLSGTPNTGELF
len: 15
v_gene: TRBV18
d_gene: .
j_gene: TRBJ2-2

CDR3aa: ASSDLAGSYNEQF
len: 13
v_gene: TRBV6-4
d_gene: TRBD2
j_gene: TRBJ2-1

CDR3aa: ASSRGLAGGGQETQY
len: 15
v_gene: TRBV7-6
d_gene: TRBD2
j_gene: TRBJ2-5

CDR3aa: ATSSRRTSGGSNEQF
len: 15
v_gene: TRBV15
d_gene: TRBD2
j_gene: TRBJ2-1

CDR3aa: ASRGLAGRNEQF
len: 12
v_gene: TRBV6-5
d_gene: TRBD2
j_gene: TRBJ2-1

CDR3aa: ARRKRDQETQY
len: 11
v_gene: TRBV30
d_gene: .
j_gene: TRBJ2-5

CDR3aa: ASSLGTGRAYEQY
len: 13
v_gene: TRBV5-5
d_gene: TRBD1
j_gene: TRBJ2-7

CDR3aa: ASSRTFLPEPQH
len: 12
v_gene: TRBV28
d_gene: .
j_gene: TRBJ1-5

CDR3aa: ASSVGQDHSSYEQY
len: 14
v_gene: TRBV9
d_gene: .
j_gene: TRBJ2-7

CDR3aa: ASSLPLQGVHEQY
len: 13
v_gene: TRBV28
d_gene: .
j_gene: TRBJ2-7

CDR3aa: ASSFGRTRMRETQY
len: 14
v_gene: TRBV7-2
d_gene: .
j_gene: TRBJ2-5

CDR3aa: ASNSRGGNEQF
len: 11
v_gene: TRBV6-1
d_gene: .
j_gene: TRBJ2-1

CDR3aa: ASSLNGATEAF
len: 11
v_gene: TRBV7-3
d_gene: .
j_gene: TRBJ1-1

CDR3aa: SFGTGQETQY
len: 10
v_gene: TRBV29-1
d_gene: .
j_gene: TRBJ2-5

CDR3aa: SVGSGANVLT
len: 10
v_gene: TRBV29-1
d_gene: .
j_gene: TRBJ2-6

CDR3aa: ASSRTSTYEQY
len: 11
v_gene: TRBV7-9
d_gene: .
j_gene: TRBJ2-7

CDR3aa: ASSLGTEAYEQY
len: 12
v_gene: TRBV5-5
d_gene: .
j_gene: TRBJ2-7

CDR3aa: ASSFNQFLQREQF
len: 13
v_gene: TRBV5-1
d_gene: .
j_gene: TRBJ2-1

CDR3aa: ASSFSVGTDTQY
len: 12
v_gene: TRBV5-5
d_gene: .
j_gene: TRBJ2-3

CDR3aa: ASIISLNAYEQY
len: 12
v_gene: TRBV6-6
d_gene: .
j_gene: TRBJ2-7

CDR3aa: ASSPWTGADGNTIY
len: 14
v_gene: TRBV5-1
d_gene: TRBD1
j_gene: TRBJ1-3

CDR3aa: ASSLGTLRNTEAF
len: 13
v_gene: TRBV27
d_gene: .
j_gene: TRBJ1-1

CDR3aa: ASSYSSLAGETQY
len: 13
v_gene: TRBV6-5
d_gene: TRBD2
j_gene: TRBJ2-5

CDR3aa: ASSLMFGEGYEQY
len: 13
v_gene: TRBV7-2
d_gene: TRBD2
j_gene: TRBJ2-7

CDR3aa: SVGQGGLGGYT
len: 11
v_gene: TRBV29-1
d_gene: TRBD1
j_gene: TRBJ1-2

CDR3aa: ASSLGLGETQY
len: 11
v_gene: TRBV7-7
d_gene: .
j_gene: TRBJ2-5

CDR3aa: ASSSGQGNGELF
len: 12
v_gene: TRBV5-1
d_gene: TRBD1
j_gene: TRBJ2-2

CDR3aa: ASSLPGLGTDTQY
len: 13
v_gene: TRBV7-9
d_gene: TRBD2
j_gene: TRBJ2-3

CDR3aa: ASSLLGPRDRGRRTGELF
len: 18
v_gene: TRBV18
d_gene: TRBD1
j_gene: TRBJ2-2

CDR3aa: ASSPLGQGSYEQY
len: 13
v_gene: TRBV18
d_gene: TRBD1
j_gene: TRBJ2-7

CDR3aa: ASSLGTVETQY
len: 11
v_gene: TRBV7-3
d_gene: .
j_gene: TRBJ2-5

CDR3aa: ATWEGKDNEQF
len: 11
v_gene: TRBV7-9
d_gene: TRBD2
j_gene: TRBJ2-1

CDR3aa: ASSFGDYGYT
len: 10
v_gene: TRBV7-8
d_gene: .
j_gene: TRBJ1-2

CDR3aa: ASSRSGSDTQY
len: 11
v_gene: TRBV7-9
d_gene: .
j_gene: TRBJ2-3

CDR3aa: SVERYNEQF
len: 9
v_gene: TRBV29-1
d_gene: .
j_gene: TRBJ2-1

CDR3aa: ASSILMAGGPTYEQY
len: 15
v_gene: TRBV11-2
d_gene: TRBD2
j_gene: TRBJ2-7

CDR3aa: ASSTGTGVYEQY
len: 12
v_gene: TRBV5-1
d_gene: TRBD1
j_gene: TRBJ2-7

CDR3aa: ASSPEVWDNYGYT
len: 13
v_gene: TRBV14
d_gene: .
j_gene: TRBJ1-2